This T cell receptor (beta chain) stems from a study of T-cell reconstitution after alpha-beta-depleted transplantation in children. The V and J ends lost 2 bases and 4 bases, in that order; junction bases with no gene match: 4. This CDR3 comprises 14 residues. Unique molecular identifiers were incorporated when the TCRbeta library was constructed. TCRdb analysed the PCR reads with MiXCR anew, one entry per CDR3 protein. This table has fewer than 450,000 distinct CDR3 sequences, 15% to 20% appearing once. The receptor comes from a male patient between 2 and 15 years old who had a stem cell transplant for acute lymphoblastic leukemia, so the T cells may come from the graft donor. Material: PBMCs, mostly from graft donor cells, obtained 360 days after TCRalphabeta/CD19-depleted stem cell transplant. This chain connects TRBV12-3 or TRBV12-4 to TRBJ2-5; 7 nucleotides match TRBD1. CDR3 in amino acids: CASSLTGARETQYF. In DNA form, the CDR3 reads TGTGCCAGCAGTTTAACAGGGGCGCGAGAGACCCAGTACTTC.